One and the same sample provided the 22 T cell receptor beta chains below, sequenced in a study of shared T cell receptors in the human thymus. Sequenced by immunoSEQ multiplex PCR; TCRdb stores in-frame clones only, minus some. Found here are roughly 560,000 clones, more than 75% of them singletons; the top ten hold 0.013%. The same sample was also used in a study of human thymus T cells.

The sample comprised thymocytes. The receptors here all came from a boy less than two years old with a congenital heart defect.

This clone has more than one count but fewer than ten. The chain employs TRBV18 and TRBJ2-6, with 8 bases identical to TRBD1. Germline V CDR1 and CDR2: KGHSH, LQKENI. The CDR3 length is 15 residues. The junction had 5 bases not matched to a gene; V was cut back by 6 bases and J by 4 bases. In DNA form, the CDR3 reads TGTGCCAGCTCCCGGACAGGGTGGGGGGCCAACGTCCTGACTTTC. Translated: CASSRTGWGANVLTF.

The chain links TRBV14 to TRBJ2-7, with 10 bases fitting TRBD2. This CDR3 comprises 17 residues. Unmatched junction bases numbered 10, after V lost 4 bases and J lost 1 base. Germline lookup yields CDR1 SGHDN and CDR2 FVKESK. Written as DNA, the CDR3 is TGTGCCAGCAGCCCGCGGGGTAGCGGGAGGATGTCCTACGAGCAGTACTTC. Translation: CASSPRGSGRMSYEQYF.

The rearrangement joins TRBV5-5 to TRBJ1-2; no clear D. The germline V gene encodes CDR1 SGHKS and CDR2 YYEKEE (reference sequence). The CDR3 is made up of 14 amino acids. Deletions cut 1 base from V and 2 bases from J, with 9 bases between. The CDR3 is CASSLSRGNYGYTF. The DNA of the CDR3 is TGTGCCAGCAGCTTGTCCCGAGGGAACTATGGCTACACCTTC.

The chain employs TRBV5-1 and TRBJ2-7, with a possible D match to TRBD1 (5 bases). From germline, CDR1 is SGHRS and CDR2 YFSETQ. V was cut by 4 bases and J by 0 bases, with 5 bases left in between. The CDR3 extends over 12 amino acids. The CDR3 region has the DNA TGCGCCAGCAGCGACAGCTCCTACGAGCAGTACTTC. Translating it yields CASSDSSYEQYF.

The genes are TRBV5-6 and TRBJ2-7, with 7 bases identical to TRBD2. After removal of 4 bases from V and 0 bases from J, the junction contained 13 bases not matched to a gene. The CDR3 is 17 residues long. The germline V gene has CDR1 SGHDT and CDR2 YYEEEE. The CDR3 region has the DNA TGTGCCAGCAGCATCGCACTACTAGCGCCCAGCTCCTACGAGCAGTACTTC. Protein sequence: CASSIALLAPSSYEQYF.

The chain combines TRBV5-1 with TRBJ2-5; 8 bases agree with TRBD1. This CDR3 contains 15 residues. Germline V gene sequence: CDR1 SGHRS, CDR2 YFSETQ. With V trimmed by 2 bases and J by 2 bases, 5 bases remained unmatched. CDR3 in DNA: TGCGCCAGCAGCTTACGGACAGGGAGGCAAGAGACCCAGTACTTC. As protein: CASSLRTGRQETQYF.

The chain couples TRBV4-3 to TRBJ2-7; 12 bases agree with TRBD2. The length of the CDR3 is 15 residues. Germline CDR1 LGHNA, CDR2 YSLEER. J gave up 10 bases and V 1 base, and 8 bases lay outside the gene matches. Here the CDR3 reads CASSQGSGTSGFQYF. For the CDR3, the DNA is TGCGCCAGCAGCCAAGGGTCCGGGACTAGCGGGTTCCAGTACTTC.

The DNA of the CDR3 is TGCGCCAGCAGCCAAGAACCCACGACTAGCGGGAGTGGGGAGACCCAGTACTTC. Protein sequence: CASSQEPTTSGSGETQYF. The chain employs TRBV4-3 and TRBJ2-5; 12 bases align to TRBD2. The CDR3 covers 18 residues. CDR1 is LGHNA, CDR2 YSLEER, per germline. Losses at the gene ends were 0 bases for V and 5 bases for J; bases not matched to a gene: 10.

V usage is TRBV11-2 and J usage is TRBJ2-1, with D perhaps matching TRBD1 (6 bases). Trimming removed 5 bases at V and 0 bases at J, with 17 bases between. The CDR3 is 17 residues long. Germline assignment: CDR1 SGHAT and CDR2 FQNNGV. The CDR3 coding sequence is TGTGCCAGCAGCGCATGGGGGCGGAACCTCTCCTACAATGAGCAGTTCTTC. This translates into CASSAWGRNLSYNEQFF. Combining the CDR3 with reference TRBV11-2 and TRBJ2-1 gives the whole variable domain EAGVAQSPRYKIIEKRQSVAFWCNPISGHATLYWYQQILGQGPKLLIQFQNNGVVDDSQLPKDRFSAERLKGVDSTLKIQPAKLEDSAVYLCASSAWGRNLSYNEQFFGPGTRLTVL.

V usage is TRBV5-6 and J usage is TRBJ2-1, with 7 bases identical to TRBD2. Germline V gene lookup returns CDR1 SGHDT and CDR2 YYEEEE. J lost 6 bases, V lost 2 bases, and 11 bases had no gene match. The length of the CDR3 is 16 residues. The CDR3 spells CASSFPSLTSPNEQFF. In DNA, the CDR3 is TGTGCCAGCAGCTTCCCTAGTCTGACTAGCCCCAATGAGCAGTTCTTC.

The chain couples TRBV18 to TRBJ2-7; unclear D gene. Germline V gene data show CDR1 as KGHSH and CDR2 as LQKENI. This CDR3 is built from 16 residues. With 7 bases removed from V and 1 base from J, the gap between germline ends came to 20 bases. The CDR3 DNA is TGTGCCAGCTTGGTGCTGTGGAGTCTTGGTTCCTACGAGCAGTACTTC. Translating gives CASLVLWSLGSYEQYF.

The V and J genes are TRBV19 and TRBJ2-5; 8 nucleotides match TRBD1. This CDR3 comprises 14 residues. The ends lost 7 bases at V and 6 bases at J; junction bases unmatched: 10. Germline assignment: CDR1 LNHDA and CDR2 SQIVND (reference sequence). Written as DNA, the CDR3 is TGTGCCAGTAAGGTGGCAGGGGGCGCGCAGACCCAGTACTTC. This sequence encodes CASKVAGGAQTQYF.

The rearrangement links TRBV5-4 to TRBJ2-7; 10 bases line up with TRBD2. The CDR3 length is 19 residues. V shed 0 bases, J shed 4 bases, and the junction held 16 bases outside the gene matches. CDR1 is SGHNT and CDR2 is YYREEE in the germline V gene (reference sequence). As DNA, the CDR3 is TGTGCCAGCAGCTTGGGCGGGAGTACTCCGGGACTAGCGCGGTACGAGCAGTACTTC. Translated: CASSLGGSTPGLARYEQYF.

CDR3 nucleotides: TGTGCCAGCAGATTGACGGGGGATAGCAATCAGCCCCAGCATTTT. Translation gives CASRLTGDSNQPQHF. This rearrangement joins TRBV6-5 to TRBJ1-5; TRBD1 might be the D (5 bases). In germline, CDR1 is MNHEY, CDR2 SVGAGI. The germline V and J ends were trimmed by 6 bases and 0 bases, with 12 bases remaining between them. CDR3 length: 15 residues.

This clone has a single count. The genes are TRBV10-3 and TRBJ2-1; D not certain. Germline CDR1 ENHRY, CDR2 SYGVKD. This CDR3 comprises 12 residues. V lost 0 bases, J lost 6 bases, and 3 bases lay in between. CDR3 in DNA: TGTGCCATCAGTGAGTCCGGCAATGAGCAGTTCTTC. Protein product: CAISESGNEQFF.

This chain uses TRBV11-2 with TRBJ2-7, with 14 bases aligning to TRBD2. Germline-derived CDR1 and CDR2 are SGHAT and FQNNGV. CDR3 length equals 18 residues. The ends lost 4 bases at V and 1 base at J; junction bases unmatched: 9. CDR3 amino acids: CASSSGTSGSAPSYEQYF. The CDR3 DNA sequence: TGTGCCAGCAGCTCCGGGACTAGCGGGAGTGCCCCTTCCTACGAGCAGTACTTC.

The chain employs TRBV20-1 and TRBJ2-5; D not certain. TRBJ2-7 matches the DNA end more closely, so the J call is doubtful. Per the germline V gene, CDR1 is DFQATT and CDR2 is SNEGSKA (reference sequence). CDR3 length: 11 amino acids. Written as DNA, the CDR3 is TGCACCCTAGACCCAAACTACGAGCAGTACTTC. Its protein is CTLDPNYEQYF.

The chain is built from TRBV11-2 and TRBJ1-4; D unclear. The CDR3 spans 14 residues. The V and J ends lost 5 bases and 6 bases respectively, with 13 bases between them. CDR1 and CDR2 from the germline V gene are SGHAT and FQNNGV. CDR3 in amino acids: CASSPGPEDEKLFF. The DNA of the CDR3 is TGTGCCAGCAGCCCCGGGCCGGAGGATGAAAAACTGTTTTTT.

This chain connects TRBV30 to TRBJ2-7; tentative D call: TRBD2 (6 bases). The CDR3 covers 15 residues. V lost 5 bases, J lost 6 bases, and 23 bases lay in between. Germline assignment: CDR1 GTSNPN and CDR2 SVGIG (reference sequence). The DNA of the CDR3 is TGTGCCTGGGGTACGTTCCTAGCGTCACGAGGCGAGCAGTACTTC. This encodes CAWGTFLASRGEQYF.

This CDR3 is CASGRQGAGPAKNIQYF. The CDR3 nucleotides read TGTGCCAGCGGTCGTCAAGGCGCGGGCCCGGCCAAAAACATTCAGTACTTC. V and J are TRBV11-1 and TRBJ2-4; D perhaps matches TRBD2 (5 bases). CDR1 is SGHAT, CDR2 FQDESV, per germline (reference sequence). The CDR3 is 17 residues long. V was shortened by 8 bases and J by 1 base, with 21 bases between the two germline ends.

The sample holds a few counts of this clone. The chain recombines TRBV5-1 with TRBJ2-3, with 9 bases matching TRBD1. The CDR3 has 16 residues. V dropped 4 bases and J dropped 9; count of bases not matched to a gene: 15. The germline CDR1 and CDR2 sequences are SGHRS and YFSETQ. This chain's CDR3 is CASSLEGPPGQGTQYF. The CDR3 region has the DNA TGCGCCAGCAGCCTAGAGGGTCCCCCGGGACAGGGAACGCAGTATTTT.

This chain links TRBV25-1 with TRBJ1-3; 7 nucleotides line up with TRBD1. Germline V gene sequence: CDR1 MGHDK, CDR2 SYGVNS. V trimming: 4 bases; J trimming: 0 bases; junction bases outside the gene matches: 6. The CDR3 spans 16 residues. CDR3 in amino acids: CASSGTGLFSGNTIYF. The CDR3 nucleotides are TGTGCCAGCAGTGGGACAGGCCTCTTCTCTGGAAACACCATATATTTT.